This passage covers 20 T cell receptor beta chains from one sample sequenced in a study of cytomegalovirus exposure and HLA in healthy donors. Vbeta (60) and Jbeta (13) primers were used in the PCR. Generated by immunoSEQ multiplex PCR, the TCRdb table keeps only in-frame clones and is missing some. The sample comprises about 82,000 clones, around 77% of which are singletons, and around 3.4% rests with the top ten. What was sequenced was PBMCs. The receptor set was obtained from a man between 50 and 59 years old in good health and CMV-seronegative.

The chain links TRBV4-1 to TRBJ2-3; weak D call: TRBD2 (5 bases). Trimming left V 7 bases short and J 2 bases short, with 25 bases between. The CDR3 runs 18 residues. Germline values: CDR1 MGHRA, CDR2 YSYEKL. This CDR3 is CASTPSKSRGKFTDTQYF. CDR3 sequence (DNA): TGCGCCAGCACCCCCTCGAAAAGCCGGGGAAAATTCACAGATACGCAGTATTTT.

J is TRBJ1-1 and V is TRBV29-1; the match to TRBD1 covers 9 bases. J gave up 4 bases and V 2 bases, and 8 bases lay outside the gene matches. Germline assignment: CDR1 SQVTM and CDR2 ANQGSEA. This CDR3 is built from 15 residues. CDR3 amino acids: CSVEKVLGQGTEAFF. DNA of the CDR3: TGCAGCGTTGAAAAGGTTCTGGGACAGGGCACTGAAGCTTTCTTT. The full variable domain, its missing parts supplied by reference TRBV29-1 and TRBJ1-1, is SAVISQKPSRDICQRGTSLTIQCQVDSQVTMMFWYRQQPGQSLTLIATANQGSEATYESGFVIDKFPISRPNLTFSTLTVSNMSPEDSSIYLCSVEKVLGQGTEAFFGQGTRLTVV.

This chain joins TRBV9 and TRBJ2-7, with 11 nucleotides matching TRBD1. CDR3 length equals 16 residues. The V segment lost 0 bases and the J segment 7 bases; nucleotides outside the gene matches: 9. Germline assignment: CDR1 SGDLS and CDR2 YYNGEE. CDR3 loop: CASSVGGGTGGREQYF. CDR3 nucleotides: TGTGCCAGCAGCGTAGGCGGGGGGACAGGGGGAAGGGAGCAGTACTTC.

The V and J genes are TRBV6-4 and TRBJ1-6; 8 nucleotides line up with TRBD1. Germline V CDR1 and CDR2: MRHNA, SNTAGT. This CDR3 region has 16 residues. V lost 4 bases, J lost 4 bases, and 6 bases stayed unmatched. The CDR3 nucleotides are TGTGCCAGCAGTGCAGGACAGGGACAATATAATTCACCCCTCCACTTT. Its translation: CASSAGQGQYNSPLHF.

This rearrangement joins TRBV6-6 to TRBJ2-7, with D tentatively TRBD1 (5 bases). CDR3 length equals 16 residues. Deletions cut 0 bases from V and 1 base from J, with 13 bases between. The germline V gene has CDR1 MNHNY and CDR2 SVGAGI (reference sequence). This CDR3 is CASSYSTRDSSYEQYF. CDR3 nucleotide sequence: TGTGCCAGCAGTTACTCGACCAGGGATTCATCCTACGAGCAGTACTTC.

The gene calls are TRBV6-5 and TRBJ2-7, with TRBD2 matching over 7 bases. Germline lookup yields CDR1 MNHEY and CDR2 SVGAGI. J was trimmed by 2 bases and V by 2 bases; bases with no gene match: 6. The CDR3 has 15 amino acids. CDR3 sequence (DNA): TGTGCCAGCAGTTACGGGCAGGGAGGGACCTACGAGCAGTACTTC. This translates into CASSYGQGGTYEQYF.

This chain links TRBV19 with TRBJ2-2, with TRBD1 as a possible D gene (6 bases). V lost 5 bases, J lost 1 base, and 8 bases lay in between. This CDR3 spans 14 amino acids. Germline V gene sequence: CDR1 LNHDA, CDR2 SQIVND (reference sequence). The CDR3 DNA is TGTGCCAGTAGTTCCAGGGGGAACACCGGGGAGCTGTTTTTT. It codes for CASSSRGNTGELFF.

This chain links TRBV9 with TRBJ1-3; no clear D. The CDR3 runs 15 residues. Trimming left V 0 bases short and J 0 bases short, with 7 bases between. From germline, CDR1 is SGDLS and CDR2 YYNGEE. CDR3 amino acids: CASSVGEFSGNTIYF. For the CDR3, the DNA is TGTGCCAGCAGCGTAGGAGAGTTCTCTGGAAACACCATATATTTT.

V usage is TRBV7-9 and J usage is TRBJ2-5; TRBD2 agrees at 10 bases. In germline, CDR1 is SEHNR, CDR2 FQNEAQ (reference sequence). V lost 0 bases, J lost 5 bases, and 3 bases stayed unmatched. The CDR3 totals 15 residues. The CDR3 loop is CASSLALAGVETQYF. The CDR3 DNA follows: TGTGCCAGCAGCTTAGCCCTAGCGGGGGTGGAGACCCAGTACTTC.

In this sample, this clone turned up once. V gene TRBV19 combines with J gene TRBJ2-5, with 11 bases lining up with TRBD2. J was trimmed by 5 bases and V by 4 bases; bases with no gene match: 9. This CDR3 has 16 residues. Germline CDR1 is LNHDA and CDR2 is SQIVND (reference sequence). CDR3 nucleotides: TGTGCCAGTAGTAGGGCTAGCGGGGGGCCGGGGGAGACCCAGTACTTC. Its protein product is CASSRASGGPGETQYF.

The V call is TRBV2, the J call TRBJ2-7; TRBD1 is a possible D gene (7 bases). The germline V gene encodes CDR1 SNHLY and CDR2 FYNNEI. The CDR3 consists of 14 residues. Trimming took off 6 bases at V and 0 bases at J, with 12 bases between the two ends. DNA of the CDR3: TGTGCCAGCAGGCCAGGGGGGAGCTCCTACGAGCAGTACTTC. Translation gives CASRPGGSSYEQYF.

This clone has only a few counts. Here the CDR3 reads CASSQDLQGQPQHF. The CDR3 DNA reads as TGCGCCAGCAGCCAAGATCTCCAGGGGCAGCCCCAGCATTTT. The V and J genes are TRBV4-3 and TRBJ1-5, with D maybe TRBD1 (6 bases). V shed 0 bases and J shed 7 bases, with 10 bases lying between them. The CDR3 has 14 amino acids. The germline gives CDR1 LGHNA, CDR2 YSLEER.

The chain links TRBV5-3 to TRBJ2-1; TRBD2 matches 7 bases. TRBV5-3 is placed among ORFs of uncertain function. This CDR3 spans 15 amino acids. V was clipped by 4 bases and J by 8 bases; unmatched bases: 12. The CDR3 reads CARSGPGLGVDEQFF. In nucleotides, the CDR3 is TGTGCCAGAAGCGGACCTGGACTAGGAGTAGATGAGCAGTTCTTC.

The CDR3: CASSLPERGVYNEQFF. The CDR3, as DNA: TGTGCCAGCAGCTTACCCGAGCGGGGGGTCTACAATGAGCAGTTCTTC. The chain joins TRBV11-2 to TRBJ2-1; TRBD2 matches 9 bases. V was pared by 2 bases and J by 3 bases, with 5 bases of the junction left unmatched. The CDR3 extends over 16 amino acids. Per germline, CDR1 SGHAT and CDR2 FQNNGV.

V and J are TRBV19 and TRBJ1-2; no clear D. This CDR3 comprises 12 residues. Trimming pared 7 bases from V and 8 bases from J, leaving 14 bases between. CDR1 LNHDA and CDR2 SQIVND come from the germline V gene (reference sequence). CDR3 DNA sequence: TGTGCCAGTACTGCTCCGTCGGGGGGCTACACCTTC. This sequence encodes CASTAPSGGYTF.

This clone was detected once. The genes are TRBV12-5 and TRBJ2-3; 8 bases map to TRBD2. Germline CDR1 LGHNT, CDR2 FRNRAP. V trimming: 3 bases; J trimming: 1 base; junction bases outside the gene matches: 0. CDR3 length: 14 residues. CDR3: CASGFSGGTDTQYF. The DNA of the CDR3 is TGTGCTAGTGGTTTTAGCGGGGGCACAGATACGCAGTATTTT.

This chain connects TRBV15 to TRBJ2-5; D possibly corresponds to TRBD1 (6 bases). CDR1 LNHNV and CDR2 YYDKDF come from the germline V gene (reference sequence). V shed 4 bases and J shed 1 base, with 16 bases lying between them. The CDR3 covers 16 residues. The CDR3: CATSKNVGAGQETQYF. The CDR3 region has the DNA TGTGCCACCAGCAAAAACGTGGGGGCCGGCCAAGAGACCCAGTACTTC. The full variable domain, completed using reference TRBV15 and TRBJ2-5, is DAMVIQNPRYQVTQFGKPVTLSCSQTLNHNVMYWYQQKSSQAPKLLFHYYDKDFNNEADTPDNFQSRRPNTSFCFLDIRSPGLGDTAMYLCATSKNVGAGQETQYFGPGTRLLVL.

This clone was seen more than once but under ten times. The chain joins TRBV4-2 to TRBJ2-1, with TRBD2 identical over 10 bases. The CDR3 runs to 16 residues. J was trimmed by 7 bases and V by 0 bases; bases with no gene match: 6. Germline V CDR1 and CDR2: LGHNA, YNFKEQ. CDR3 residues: CASSQDASGGVNEQFF. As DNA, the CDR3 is TGTGCCAGCAGCCAAGATGCCAGCGGGGGGGTTAATGAGCAGTTCTTC.

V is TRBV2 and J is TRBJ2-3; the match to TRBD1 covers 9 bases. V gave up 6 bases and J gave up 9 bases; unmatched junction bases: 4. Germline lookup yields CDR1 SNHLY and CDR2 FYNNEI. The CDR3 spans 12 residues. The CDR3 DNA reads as TGTGCCAGCAGCGCCGGACAGGGGACGCAGTATTTT. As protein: CASSAGQGTQYF.

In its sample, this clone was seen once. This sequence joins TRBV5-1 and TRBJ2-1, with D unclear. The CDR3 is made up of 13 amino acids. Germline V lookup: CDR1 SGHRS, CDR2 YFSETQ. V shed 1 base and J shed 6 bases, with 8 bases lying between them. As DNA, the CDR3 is TGCGCCAGCAGCTTGTTGTCTTCCAATGAGCAGTTCTTC. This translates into CASSLLSSNEQFF.